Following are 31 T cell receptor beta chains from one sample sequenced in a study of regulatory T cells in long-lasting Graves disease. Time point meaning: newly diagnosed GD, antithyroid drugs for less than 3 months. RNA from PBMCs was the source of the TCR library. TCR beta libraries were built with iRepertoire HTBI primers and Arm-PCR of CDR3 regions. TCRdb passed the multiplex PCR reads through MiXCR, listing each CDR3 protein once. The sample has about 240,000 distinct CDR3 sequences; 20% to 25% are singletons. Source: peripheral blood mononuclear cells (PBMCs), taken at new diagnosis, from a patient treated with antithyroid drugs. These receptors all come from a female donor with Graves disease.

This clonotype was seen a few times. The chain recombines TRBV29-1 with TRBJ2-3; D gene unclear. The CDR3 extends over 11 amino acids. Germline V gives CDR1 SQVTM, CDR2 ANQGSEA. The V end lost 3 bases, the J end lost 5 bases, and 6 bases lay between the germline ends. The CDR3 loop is CSVDRVDTQYF. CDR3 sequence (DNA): TGCAGCGTTGACCGGGTAGATACGCAGTATTTT.

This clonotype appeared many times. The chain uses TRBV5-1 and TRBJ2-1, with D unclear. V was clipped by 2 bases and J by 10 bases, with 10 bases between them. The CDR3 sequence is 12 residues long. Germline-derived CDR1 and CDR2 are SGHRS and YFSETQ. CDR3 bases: TGCGCCAGCAGCTTAGGACGACTCGAGCAGTTCTTC. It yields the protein CASSLGRLEQFF.

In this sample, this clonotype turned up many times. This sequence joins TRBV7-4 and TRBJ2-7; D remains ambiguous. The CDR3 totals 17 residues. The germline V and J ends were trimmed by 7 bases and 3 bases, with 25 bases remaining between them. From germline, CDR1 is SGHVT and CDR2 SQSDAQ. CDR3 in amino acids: CASIFLLSSPNLYEQYF. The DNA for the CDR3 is TGTGCCAGCATCTTCCTCCTGAGTTCCCCAAACCTCTACGAGCAGTACTTC. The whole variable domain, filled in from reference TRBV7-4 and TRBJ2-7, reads GAGVSQSPRYKVAKRGRDVALRCDSISGHVTLYWYRQTLGQGSEVLTYSQSDAQRDKSGRPSGRFSAERPERSVSTLKIQRTEQGDSAVYLCASIFLLSSPNLYEQYFGPGTRLTVT.

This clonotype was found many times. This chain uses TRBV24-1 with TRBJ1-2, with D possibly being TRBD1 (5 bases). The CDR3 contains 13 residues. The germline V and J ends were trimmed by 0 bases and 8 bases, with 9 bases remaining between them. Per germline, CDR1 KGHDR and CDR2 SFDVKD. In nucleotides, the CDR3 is TGTGCCACCAGTGATTTGCAGGGAGACGGCTACACCTTC. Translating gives CATSDLQGDGYTF.

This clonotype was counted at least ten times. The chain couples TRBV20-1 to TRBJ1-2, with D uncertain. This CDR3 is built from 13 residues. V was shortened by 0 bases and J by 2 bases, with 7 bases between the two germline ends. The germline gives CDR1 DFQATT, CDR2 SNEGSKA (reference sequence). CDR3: CSAREGSNYGYTF. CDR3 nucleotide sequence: TGCAGTGCTAGAGAGGGCAGCAACTATGGCTACACCTTC.

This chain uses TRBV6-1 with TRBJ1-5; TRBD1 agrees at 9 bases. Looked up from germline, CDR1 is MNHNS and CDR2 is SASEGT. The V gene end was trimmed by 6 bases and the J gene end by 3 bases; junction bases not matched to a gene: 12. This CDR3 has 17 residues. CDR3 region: CASRPGQGERDNQPQHF. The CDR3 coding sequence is TGTGCCAGCAGGCCGGGACAGGGTGAGAGGGACAATCAGCCCCAGCATTTT.

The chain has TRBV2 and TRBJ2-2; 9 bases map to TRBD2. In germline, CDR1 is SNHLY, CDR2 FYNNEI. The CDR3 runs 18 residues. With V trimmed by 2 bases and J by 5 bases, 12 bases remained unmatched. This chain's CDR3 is CASSELGLAGSGTGELFF. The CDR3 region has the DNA TGTGCCAGCAGTGAACTGGGGCTAGCGGGGTCAGGGACCGGGGAGCTGTTTTTT. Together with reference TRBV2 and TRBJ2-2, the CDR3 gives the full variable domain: EPEVTQTPSHQVTQMGQEVILRCVPISNHLYFYWYRQILGQKVEFLVSFYNNEISEKSEIFDDQFSVERPDGSNFTLKIRSTKLEDSAMYFCASSELGLAGSGTGELFFGEGSRLTVL.

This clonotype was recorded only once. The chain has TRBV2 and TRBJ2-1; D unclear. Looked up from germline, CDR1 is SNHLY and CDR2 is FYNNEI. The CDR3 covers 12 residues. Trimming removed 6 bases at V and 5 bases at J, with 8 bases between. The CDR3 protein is CASRLLDNEQFF. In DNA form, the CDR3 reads TGTGCCAGCAGATTGTTAGACAATGAGCAGTTCTTC.

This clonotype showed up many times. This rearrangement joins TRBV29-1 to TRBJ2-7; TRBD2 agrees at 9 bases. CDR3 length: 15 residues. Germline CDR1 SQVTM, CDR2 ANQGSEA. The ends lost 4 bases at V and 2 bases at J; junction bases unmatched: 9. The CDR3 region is CSVGLSGSVPYEQYF. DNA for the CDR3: TGCAGCGTTGGACTTAGCGGGAGCGTTCCCTACGAGCAGTACTTC.

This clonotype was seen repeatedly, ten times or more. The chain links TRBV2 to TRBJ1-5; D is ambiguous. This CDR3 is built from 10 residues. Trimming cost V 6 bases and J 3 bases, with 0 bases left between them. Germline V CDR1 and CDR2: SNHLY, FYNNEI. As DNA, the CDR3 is TGTGCCAGCAGCAATCAGCCCCAGCATTTT. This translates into CASSNQPQHF.

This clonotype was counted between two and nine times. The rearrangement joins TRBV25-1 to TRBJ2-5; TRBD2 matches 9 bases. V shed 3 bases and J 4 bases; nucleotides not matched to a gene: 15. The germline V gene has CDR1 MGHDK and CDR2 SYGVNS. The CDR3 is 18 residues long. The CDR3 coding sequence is TGTGCCAGCAGTGAGGCGTCTGGCGGGGGGGCGACTTTAGAGACCCAGTACTTC. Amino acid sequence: CASSEASGGGATLETQYF.

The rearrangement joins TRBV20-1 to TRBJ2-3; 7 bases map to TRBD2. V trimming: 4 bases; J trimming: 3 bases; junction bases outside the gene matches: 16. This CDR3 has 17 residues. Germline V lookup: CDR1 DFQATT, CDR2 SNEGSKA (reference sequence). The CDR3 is CSATGVSGGGITDTQYF. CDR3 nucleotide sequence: TGCAGTGCTACGGGGGTTTCGGGGGGAGGGATAACAGATACGCAGTATTTT.

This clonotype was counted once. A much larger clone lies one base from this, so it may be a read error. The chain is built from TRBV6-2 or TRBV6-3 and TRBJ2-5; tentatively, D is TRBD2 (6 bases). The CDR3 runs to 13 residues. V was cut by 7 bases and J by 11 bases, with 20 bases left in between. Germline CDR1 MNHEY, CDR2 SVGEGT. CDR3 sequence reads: CASIGAGYNEQYF. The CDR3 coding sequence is TGTGCCAGCATCGGCGCGGGGTACAATGAGCAGTACTTC.

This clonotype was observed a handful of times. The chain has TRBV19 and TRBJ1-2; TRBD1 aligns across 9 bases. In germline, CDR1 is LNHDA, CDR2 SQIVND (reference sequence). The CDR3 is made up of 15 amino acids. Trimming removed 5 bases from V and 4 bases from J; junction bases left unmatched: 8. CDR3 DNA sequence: TGTGCCAGTAGTCCATGGACAGGGGAAGGCTATGGCTACACCTTC. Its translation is CASSPWTGEGYGYTF. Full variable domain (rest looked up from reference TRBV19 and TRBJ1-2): DGGITQSPKYLFRKEGQNVTLSCEQNLNHDAMYWYRQDPGQGLRLIYYSQIVNDFQKGDIAEGYSVSREKKESFPLTVTSAQKNPTAFYLCASSPWTGEGYGYTFGSGTRLTVV.

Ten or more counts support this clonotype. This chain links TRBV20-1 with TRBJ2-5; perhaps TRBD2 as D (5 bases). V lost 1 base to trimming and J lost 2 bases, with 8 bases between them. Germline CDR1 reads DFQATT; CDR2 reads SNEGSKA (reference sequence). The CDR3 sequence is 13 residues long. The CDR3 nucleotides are TGCAGTGCTAGAGTTCCGGGACAAGAGACCCAGTACTTC. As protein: CSARVPGQETQYF.

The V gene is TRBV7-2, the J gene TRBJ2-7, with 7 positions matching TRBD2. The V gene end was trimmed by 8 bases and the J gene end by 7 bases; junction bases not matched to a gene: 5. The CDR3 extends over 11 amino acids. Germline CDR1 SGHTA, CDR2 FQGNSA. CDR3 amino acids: CASQSGIEQYF. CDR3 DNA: TGTGCCAGCCAGAGCGGGATAGAGCAGTACTTC. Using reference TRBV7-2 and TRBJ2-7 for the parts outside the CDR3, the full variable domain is GAGVSQSPSNKVTEKGKDVELRCDPISGHTALYWYRQSLGQGLEFLIYFQGNSAPDKSGLPSDRFSAERTGGSVSTLTIQRTQQEDSAVYLCASQSGIEQYFGPGTRLTVT.

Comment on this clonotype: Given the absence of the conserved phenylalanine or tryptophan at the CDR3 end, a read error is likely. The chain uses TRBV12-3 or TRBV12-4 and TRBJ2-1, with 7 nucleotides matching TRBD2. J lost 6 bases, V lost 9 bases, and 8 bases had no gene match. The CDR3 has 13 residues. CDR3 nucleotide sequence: TGTGCCAGTGGGGGGGGTGGGTTCAATGAGCAGTTCTTG. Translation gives CASGGGGFNEQFL.

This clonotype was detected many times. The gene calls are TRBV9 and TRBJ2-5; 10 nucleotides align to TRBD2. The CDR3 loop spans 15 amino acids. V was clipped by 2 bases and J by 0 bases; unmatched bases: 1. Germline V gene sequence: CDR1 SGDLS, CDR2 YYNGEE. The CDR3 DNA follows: TGTGCCAGCAGCGTGCTAGCGGGAGACCAAGAGACCCAGTACTTC. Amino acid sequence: CASSVLAGDQETQYF. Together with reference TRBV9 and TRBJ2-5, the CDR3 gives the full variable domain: DSGVTQTPKHLITATGQRVTLRCSPRSGDLSVYWYQQSLDQGLQFLIQYYNGEERAKGNILERFSAQQFPDLHSELNLSSLELGDSALYFCASSVLAGDQETQYFGPGTRLLVL.

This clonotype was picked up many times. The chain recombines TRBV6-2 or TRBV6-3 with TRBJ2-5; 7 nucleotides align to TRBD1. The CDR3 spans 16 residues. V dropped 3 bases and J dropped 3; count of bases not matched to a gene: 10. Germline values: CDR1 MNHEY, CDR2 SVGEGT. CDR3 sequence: CASSYPRQGMEETQYF. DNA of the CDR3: TGTGCCAGCAGTTATCCCCGACAGGGAATGGAAGAGACCCAGTACTTC.

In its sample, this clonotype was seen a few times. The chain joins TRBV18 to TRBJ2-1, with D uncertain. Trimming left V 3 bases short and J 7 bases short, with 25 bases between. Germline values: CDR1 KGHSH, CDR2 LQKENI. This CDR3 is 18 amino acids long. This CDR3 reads CASSPLYLTTPIQNEQFF. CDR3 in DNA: TGTGCCAGCTCACCCCTTTATCTTACCACCCCAATCCAAAATGAGCAGTTCTTC.

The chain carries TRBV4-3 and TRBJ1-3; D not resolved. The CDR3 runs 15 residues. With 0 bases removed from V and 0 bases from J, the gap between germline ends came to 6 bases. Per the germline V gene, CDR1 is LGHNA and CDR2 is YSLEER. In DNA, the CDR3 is TGCGCCAGCAGCCAAGAGGGTGACTCTGGAAACACCATATATTTT. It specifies CASSQEGDSGNTIYF.

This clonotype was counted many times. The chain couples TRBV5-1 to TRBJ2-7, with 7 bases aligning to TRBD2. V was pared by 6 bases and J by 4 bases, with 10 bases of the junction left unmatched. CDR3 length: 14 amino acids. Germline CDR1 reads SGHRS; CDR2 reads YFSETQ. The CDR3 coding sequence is TGCGCCAGCAAACGGGCGGGAGAGGGTTACGAGCAGTACTTC. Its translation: CASKRAGEGYEQYF.

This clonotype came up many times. The CDR3 sequence: CASSYEGTRREQYF. CDR3 in DNA: TGTGCCAGCAGTTACGAGGGGACTAGACGCGAGCAGTACTTC. The J gene is TRBJ2-7, the V gene TRBV6-5; 8 bases map to TRBD2. V was pared by 2 bases and J by 6 bases, with 6 bases of the junction left unmatched. Germline-derived CDR1 and CDR2 are MNHEY and SVGAGI. The CDR3 is 14 residues long.

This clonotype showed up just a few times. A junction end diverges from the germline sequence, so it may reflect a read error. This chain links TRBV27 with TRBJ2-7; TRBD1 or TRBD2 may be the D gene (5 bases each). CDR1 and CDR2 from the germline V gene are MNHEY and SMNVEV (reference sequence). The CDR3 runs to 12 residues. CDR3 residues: CASVLGVREQHF. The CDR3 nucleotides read TGTGCCAGCGTGCTGGGGGTTCGCGAGCAGCACTTC.

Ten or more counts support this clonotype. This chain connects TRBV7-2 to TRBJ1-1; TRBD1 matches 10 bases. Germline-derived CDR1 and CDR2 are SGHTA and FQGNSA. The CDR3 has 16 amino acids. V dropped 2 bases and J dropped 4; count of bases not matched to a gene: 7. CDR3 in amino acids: CASSLTPRDRGTEAFF. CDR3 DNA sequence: TGTGCCAGCAGCTTAACGCCCCGGGACAGGGGCACTGAAGCTTTCTTT.

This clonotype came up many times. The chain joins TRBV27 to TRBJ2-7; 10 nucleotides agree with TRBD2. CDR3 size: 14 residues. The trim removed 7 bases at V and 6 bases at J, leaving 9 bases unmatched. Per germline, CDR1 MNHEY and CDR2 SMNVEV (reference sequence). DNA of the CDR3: TGTGCCAGCAAAGAAGCGGGAGGGCCCTCCGAGCAGTACTTC. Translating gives CASKEAGGPSEQYF.

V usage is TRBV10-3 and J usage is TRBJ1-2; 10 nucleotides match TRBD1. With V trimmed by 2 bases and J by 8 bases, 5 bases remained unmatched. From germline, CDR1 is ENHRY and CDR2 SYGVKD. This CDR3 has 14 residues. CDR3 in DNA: TGTGCCATCAGTGAGCGACAGGGGGCGTTCGGCTACACCTTC. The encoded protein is CAISERQGAFGYTF.

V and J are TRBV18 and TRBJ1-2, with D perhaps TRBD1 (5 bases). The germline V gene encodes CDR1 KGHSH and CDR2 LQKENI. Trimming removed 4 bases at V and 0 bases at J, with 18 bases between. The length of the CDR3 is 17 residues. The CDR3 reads CASSLQARASTNYGYTF. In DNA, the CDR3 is TGTGCCAGCTCACTACAGGCCAGGGCGAGCACTAACTATGGCTACACCTTC.

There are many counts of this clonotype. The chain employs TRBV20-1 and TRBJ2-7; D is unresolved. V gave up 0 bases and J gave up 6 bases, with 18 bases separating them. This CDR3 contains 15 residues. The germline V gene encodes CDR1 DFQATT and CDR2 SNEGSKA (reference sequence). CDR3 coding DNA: TGCAGTGCTAGAGATATGAAGGGCCAACTCAGCGAGCAGTACTTC. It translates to CSARDMKGQLSEQYF.

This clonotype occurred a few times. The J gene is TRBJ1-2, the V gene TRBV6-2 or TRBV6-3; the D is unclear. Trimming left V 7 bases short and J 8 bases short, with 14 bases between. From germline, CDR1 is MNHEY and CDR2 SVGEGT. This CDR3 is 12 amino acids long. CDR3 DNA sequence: TGTGCCAGCAAGGTCGGCCGGGAAGGCTACACCTTC. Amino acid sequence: CASKVGREGYTF.

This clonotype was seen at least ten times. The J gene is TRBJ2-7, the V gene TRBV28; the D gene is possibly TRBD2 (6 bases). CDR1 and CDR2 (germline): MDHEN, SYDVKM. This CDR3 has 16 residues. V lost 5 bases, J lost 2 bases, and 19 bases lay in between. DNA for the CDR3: TGTGCCAGCAGTCACCGGGACGGGGGAGTAACCTACGAGCAGTACTTC. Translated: CASSHRDGGVTYEQYF.